This paragraph covers one T cell receptor (beta chain) sequence. Its antigen target is currently unknown. No much larger clonotype is one base removed from it; base qualities were not supplied. This record comes from a study of blood T cell repertoires in COVID-19 (dated by TCRdb to 2018 to 2020). For context, the study as a whole: Collaborator samples came from the United States, Italy and Spain and covered acute and convalescent phases of COVID-19. Samples were obtained from the ongoing ImmuneRACE study (first 160 participants) and from some 1,200 subjects provided by 6 global collaborators. HLA class I and class II types, where available, came from metadata supplied by the sample provider rather than from assay-based typing. The repertoires were released in a freely available public database meant as a resource for research on the immune response to SARS-CoV-2. The dataset comprised deeply sampled blood TCRbeta repertoires from subjects exposed to, actively infected with, or recovered from COVID-19. Nearly every sample came with metadata listing a de-identified subject ID, COVID-19 status, age in years and sex. The material from the prospective study consisted of cDNA or gDNA derived from T cells, B-cell-depleted T cells, or PBMCs.

The CDR3 spans 18 residues, from the cysteine through the phenylalanine. Kept here is only the CDR3 DNA, which spans 54 bases and is read in frame from base 1. TCRbeta CDR3 regions were amplified from genomic DNA using the immunoSEQ Assay, a bias-controlled multiplex PCR. Concerning the study's data processing: Within the assay, amplification of reference gene primers was used to estimate how many nucleated cells each sample contained. To quantify the absolute abundance of each unique TCRbeta CDR3 rearrangement, sequence reads were collapsed and filtered. Productive Simpson clonality was computed per sample as the square root of Simpson's diversity index over productive rearrangements. TCRdb retrieved this table from immuneACCESS and kept in-frame rearrangements only. Not all clones are present; in checked studies, unresolved V genes account for under half, and no reason is known for the remainder. V and J calls and clone size are copied from that table; D and trimming were computed from the DNA. The sample has around 70,000 clones on record, over 85% of them singletons. The ten largest clones add up to about 1.5% of the sample.

The collaborating institutions used their own protocols to collect whole blood in K2EDTA tubes. For TCRbeta analysis, collaborators shipped samples as frozen whole blood, isolated PBMCs, or DNA extracted from either of those sample types. Broader findings and caveats from the paper: The quantity of clinical and demographic metadata differed by source and by participant and was supplied without curation.

Sequenced input: peripheral blood. This sequence originates from a man aged 50-60 years with acute or convalescent COVID-19. The rearrangement combines TRBV21-1 with TRBJ2-5; the tabulated D call, TRBD1, remains unverified against the DNA. TRBV21-1 is noted as a pseudogene. The bases are TGTGCCAGCAGCAAAGCTTTCGACAGGGTGAGCCGGGAAGAGACCCAGTACTTC. This yields the protein CASSKAFDRVSREETQYF.